This T cell receptor beta chain was found in a study of cytomegalovirus exposure and HLA in healthy donors. Regarding the study as a whole: Follow-up analysis seemed to connect common viral pathogens with several of the most significant clusters identified. Later on, analysis showed that most CMV-associated TCR beta chains appeared to be HLA-restricted.

The V gene end was trimmed by 4 bases and the J gene end by 6 bases; junction bases not matched to a gene: 6. CDR3 length: 16 residues. Germline lookup yields CDR1 SEHNR and CDR2 FQNEAQ (reference sequence). This clone was picked up one time. The antigen remains unidentified. The PCR had 60 Vbeta and 13 Jbeta primers. TCRdb's table, derived via immunoSEQ multiplex PCR, lists solely in-frame clones and lacks some. The data contain about 89,000 clones, more than 70% of them singletons. This TCR was recovered from a man aged 25-45 years in good health and CMV-seronegative. The rearrangement joins TRBV7-9 to TRBJ2-1; 13 bases align to TRBD2. Sequencing was performed on PBMCs. CDR3 nucleotides: TGTGCCAGCAGCTGGGGGACTAGCGGGGCCCTCAATGAGCAGTTCTTC. As protein: CASSWGTSGALNEQFF.